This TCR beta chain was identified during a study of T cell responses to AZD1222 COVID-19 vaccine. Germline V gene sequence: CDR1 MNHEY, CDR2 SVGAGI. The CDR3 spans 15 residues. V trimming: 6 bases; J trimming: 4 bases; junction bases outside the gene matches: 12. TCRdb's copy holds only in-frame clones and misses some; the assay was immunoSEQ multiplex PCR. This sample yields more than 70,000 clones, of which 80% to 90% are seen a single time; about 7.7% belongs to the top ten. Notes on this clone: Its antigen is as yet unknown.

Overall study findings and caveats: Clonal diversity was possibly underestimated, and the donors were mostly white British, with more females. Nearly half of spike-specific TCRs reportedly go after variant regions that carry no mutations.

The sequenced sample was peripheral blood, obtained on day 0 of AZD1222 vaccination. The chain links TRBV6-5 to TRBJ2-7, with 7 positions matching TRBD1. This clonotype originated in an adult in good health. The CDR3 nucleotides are TGTGCCAGCAGGTCGGGACAGTCAAGTTGGTACGAGCAGTACTTC. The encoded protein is CASRSGQSSWYEQYF.